This T cell receptor (beta chain) was documented in a study of cytomegalovirus exposure and HLA in healthy donors. General observations from the study: Some V segments (TRBV6-2 and TRBV6-3 among them) were excluded as indistinguishable. Later on, a genetic analysis was performed. It linked a missense variant in DCLRE1C with V- and J-gene trimming of TCR beta.

A word on this clone: Its specificity is not known.

The CDR3 extends over 15 amino acids. The ends lost 3 bases at V and 2 bases at J; junction bases unmatched: 1. Primers included in the PCR were 60 Vbeta and 13 Jbeta primers. Here immunoSEQ multiplex PCR was the method, and the copy in TCRdb shows in-frame clones only, minus some. The sample holds about 110,000 clones, about 59% seen once. Sequencing was done on a sample of PBMCs. The chain combines TRBV23-1 with TRBJ2-6; 7 positions match TRBD1. TRBV23-1 is identified as an open reading frame with a role that is uncertain. The TCR sequence derives from a man between 25 and 39 years old in good health and CMV-seropositive. CDR3 nucleotides: TGCGCCAGCAGTCAGGGACAGCCTGGGGCCAACGTCCTGACTTTC. Its translation is CASSQGQPGANVLTF.